The 9 T cell receptor beta chains in this list originate from one sample, sequenced in a study of CD8+ T cells in alopecia areata. TCR sequencing used cDNA made by reverse transcription of extracted RNA. Assay used: immunoSEQ multiplex PCR; TCRdb lists only in-frame clones, some missing. The table has a few hundred thousand clones, 56% seen once. The material sequenced was CD8+ T cells sorted from blood. These TCRs come from a human donor in good health.

The chain is built from TRBV2 and TRBJ1-1; D is undetermined. CDR1 SNHLY and CDR2 FYNNEI come from the germline V gene. The V gene lost 6 bases and the J gene lost 4 bases, with 6 bases spanning the gap. The CDR3 has 11 residues. CDR3 region: CASSRGTEAFF. DNA for the CDR3: TGTGCCAGCAGCAGAGGCACTGAAGCTTTCTTT. Filled out from reference TRBV2 and TRBJ1-1, the complete variable domain reads EPEVTQTPSHQVTQMGQEVILRCVPISNHLYFYWYRQILGQKVEFLVSFYNNEISEKSEIFDDQFSVERPDGSNFTLKIRSTKLEDSAMYFCASSRGTEAFFGQGTRLTVV.

The chain is built from TRBV5-4 and TRBJ2-1; the match to TRBD1 covers 8 bases. The CDR3 length is 15 residues. The J segment lost 6 bases and the V segment lost 4 bases, leaving 9 bases of the junction unmatched. The germline V gene encodes CDR1 SGHNT and CDR2 YYREEE (reference sequence). The CDR3 DNA reads as TGTGCCAGCAGCCAGGACAGGGCGATGGTCAATGAGCAGTTCTTC. It specifies CASSQDRAMVNEQFF.

This clone was picked up a small number of times. J is TRBJ2-5 and V is TRBV2; 10 bases fit TRBD1. After removal of 3 bases from V and 5 bases from J, the junction contained 3 bases not matched to a gene. This CDR3 has 14 amino acids. Germline CDR1 reads SNHLY; CDR2 reads FYNNEI. The CDR3: CASSDSDRGETQYF. CDR3 sequence (DNA): TGTGCCAGCAGTGATTCGGACAGGGGGGAGACCCAGTACTTC. The whole variable domain, remainder taken from reference TRBV2 and TRBJ2-5, is EPEVTQTPSHQVTQMGQEVILRCVPISNHLYFYWYRQILGQKVEFLVSFYNNEISEKSEIFDDQFSVERPDGSNFTLKIRSTKLEDSAMYFCASSDSDRGETQYFGPGTRLLVL.

J is TRBJ2-3 and V is TRBV15; D not certain. Germline CDR1 LNHNV, CDR2 YYDKDF (reference sequence). Trimming shortened V by 8 bases and J by 0 bases, and 21 bases separated the two germline ends. This CDR3 comprises 17 residues. This chain's CDR3 is CATVGFPKATSTDTQYF. The CDR3 nucleotides are TGTGCCACCGTGGGGTTTCCCAAAGCTACTAGCACAGATACGCAGTATTTT.

The chain joins TRBV5-6 to TRBJ2-1; TRBD2 matches 7 bases. The CDR3 length is 16 residues. The germline CDR1 and CDR2 sequences are SGHDT and YYEEEE. The V and J ends lost 2 bases and 4 bases, in that order; junction bases with no gene match: 9. The CDR3 DNA follows: TGTGCCAGCAGCTTCTACGCCCTGGGGGGGTACAATGAGCAGTTCTTC. Translation: CASSFYALGGYNEQFF.

The chain carries TRBV30 and TRBJ1-1; tentative D call: TRBD1 (6 bases). Per germline, CDR1 GTSNPN and CDR2 SVGIG (reference sequence). V was pared by 0 bases and J by 4 bases, with 9 bases between. This CDR3 is 13 amino acids long. The CDR3 loop reads CAWSVKGGTEAFF. In DNA, the CDR3 is TGTGCCTGGAGTGTAAAAGGGGGCACTGAAGCTTTCTTT.

This CDR3 is CASSSRQGVYTF. In nucleotides, the CDR3 is TGTGCCAGCAGCTCCCGACAGGGAGTCTACACCTTC. This chain joins TRBV9 and TRBJ1-2; the match to TRBD1 covers 7 bases. CDR3 length: 12 residues. The germline V gene encodes CDR1 SGDLS and CDR2 YYNGEE. V lost 4 bases to trimming and J lost 10 bases; unmatched junction nucleotides: 7.

V is TRBV5-1 and J is TRBJ2-2, with TRBD1 matching 11 bases. Germline V gene data show CDR1 as SGHRS and CDR2 as YFSETQ. V trimming: 2 bases; J trimming: 3 bases; junction bases outside the gene matches: 9. The CDR3 spans 18 residues. The CDR3 loop is CASSFGQGAGIYTGELFF. The CDR3 bases are TGCGCCAGCAGCTTCGGACAGGGGGCAGGAATTTACACCGGGGAGCTGTTTTTT.

The rearrangement joins TRBV29-1 to TRBJ2-5, with D perhaps TRBD1 (5 bases). Trimming removed 4 bases at V and 2 bases at J, with 11 bases between. Germline assignment: CDR1 SQVTM and CDR2 ANQGSEA. The CDR3 has 13 amino acids. CDR3 residues: CSVAKAGQETQYF. DNA of the CDR3: TGCAGCGTTGCAAAGGCAGGGCAAGAGACCCAGTACTTC.